These 22 T cell receptor beta chains originate from one sample sequenced in a study of CD8+CD57+ T cells in acquired aplastic anemia. The sequenced patients had an expansion of CD8+CD57+ cells seen by flow cytometry. The study profiled TCR beta VDJ and CDR3 using genomic DNA as template. MiXCR, applied by TCRdb to the reads, yields one record per CDR3 protein. The profile shows some 150,000 distinct CDR3 sequences, about two thirds of them singletons. Source material: sorted CD4+, CD8+, or CD8+CD57+ T cells (not recorded which) from PBMCs. The source of these receptors is a human donor with aplastic anemia.

The chain uses TRBV11-1 and TRBJ1-5, with D possibly TRBD1 on 6 matching bases. The CDR3 extends over 13 amino acids. V was cut by 8 bases and J by 9 bases, with 17 bases left in between. CDR1 is SGHAT, CDR2 FQDESV, per germline (reference sequence). Here the CDR3 DNA reads TGTGCCAGCTCAATGCAGGGGAGAGGGCCCCAGCATTTT. Its protein is CASSMQGRGPQHF.

V usage is TRBV20-1 and J usage is TRBJ2-5, with TRBD1 as a possible D gene (6 bases). Germline V gene sequence: CDR1 DFQATT, CDR2 SNEGSKA (reference sequence). V was clipped by 3 bases and J by 5 bases, with 10 bases between them. This CDR3 spans 12 amino acids. The CDR3 spells CSASKQGETQYF. The CDR3 region has the DNA TGCAGTGCTAGTAAACAGGGTGAGACCCAGTACTTC.

This chain uses TRBV5-6 with TRBJ2-5, with D unclear. The germline CDR1 and CDR2 sequences are SGHDT and YYEEEE. V lost 0 bases and J lost 7, with 13 bases in between. CDR3 size: 14 residues. The DNA of the CDR3 is TGTGCCAGCAGCTTGGCCGCGCTGGTGGGGACCCAGTACTTC. It specifies CASSLAALVGTQYF.

The chain combines TRBV2 with TRBJ2-3; a weak D match, TRBD2 (6 bases). CDR1 SNHLY and CDR2 FYNNEI come from the germline V gene. Trimming pared 8 bases from V and 2 bases from J, leaving 14 bases between. The CDR3 runs to 14 residues. CDR3 coding DNA: TGTGCCAGCCGGAGGGCGGGGATCACAGATACGCAGTATTTT. Translating gives CASRRAGITDTQYF.

The V call is TRBV29-1, the J call TRBJ2-7; TRBD2 aligns across 11 bases. Germline CDR1 SQVTM, CDR2 ANQGSEA. The CDR3 covers 17 residues. V lost 2 bases and J lost 2; bases outside the gene matches: 11. The CDR3 reads CSVELGTPSGRPYEQYF. In DNA form, the CDR3 reads TGCAGCGTTGAATTGGGAACACCTAGCGGGAGGCCCTACGAGCAGTACTTC.

This clonotype has a single count. The chain carries TRBV6-4 and TRBJ2-2; no definite D call. This CDR3 has 14 residues. V lost 7 bases and J lost 11, with 20 bases in between. The germline gives CDR1 MRHNA, CDR2 SNTAGT. CDR3 residues: CASKRRRPTDELFF. The CDR3 nucleotides are TGTGCCAGCAAGCGACGGAGACCAACGGACGAGCTGTTTTTT.

The gene calls are TRBV7-9 and TRBJ1-1; D gene unclear. This CDR3 region has 14 residues. Germline values: CDR1 SEHNR, CDR2 FQNEAQ (reference sequence). V gave up 1 base and J gave up 1 base, with 7 bases separating them. The CDR3 region is CASSLESQNTEAFF. CDR3 DNA sequence: TGTGCCAGCAGCTTAGAGTCCCAGAACACTGAAGCTTTCTTT. Full variable domain (outside the CDR3, taken from reference TRBV7-9 and TRBJ1-1): DTGVSQNPRHKITKRGQNVTFRCDPISEHNRLYWYRQTLGQGPEFLTYFQNEAQLEKSRLLSDRFSAERPKGSFSTLEIQRTEQGDSAMYLCASSLESQNTEAFFGQGTRLTVV.

The chain carries TRBV20-1 and TRBJ2-7; no firm D call. The CDR3 sequence is 14 residues long. The ends were cut back, 0 bases at V and 3 bases at J, with 12 bases in the middle. Germline values: CDR1 DFQATT, CDR2 SNEGSKA (reference sequence). This CDR3 is CSARDFSRSYEQYF. CDR3 bases: TGCAGTGCTAGAGATTTCAGCAGAAGCTACGAGCAGTACTTC.

This clonotype was observed at least ten times. The chain is built from TRBV30 and TRBJ2-2; tentatively, D is TRBD2 (6 bases). Trimming cost V 2 bases and J 3 bases, with 13 bases left between them. The CDR3 sequence is 15 residues long. Per the germline V gene, CDR1 is GTSNPN and CDR2 is SVGIG (reference sequence). In DNA, the CDR3 is TGTGCCTGGAGTTCACTAGCTCGTGACACCGGGGAGCTGTTTTTT. It codes for CAWSSLARDTGELFF.

This chain joins TRBV10-3 and TRBJ2-5; D tentatively reads TRBD1 or TRBD2 (5 bases each). The CDR3 runs to 12 residues. The ends were cut back, 8 bases at V and 4 bases at J, with 11 bases in the middle. CDR1 is ENHRY and CDR2 is SYGVKD in the germline V gene. CDR3 residues: CAIAGSGETQYF. The DNA for the CDR3 is TGTGCCATCGCAGGGAGTGGAGAGACCCAGTACTTC.

There are a few counts of this clonotype. This chain joins TRBV19 and TRBJ1-5; no clear D. Germline V gene data show CDR1 as LNHDA and CDR2 as SQIVND (reference sequence). The ends were cut back, 6 bases at V and 0 bases at J, with 9 bases in the middle. This CDR3 is 14 amino acids long. CDR3: CASRRLYSNQPQHF. The DNA of the CDR3 is TGTGCCAGTAGAAGGCTTTATAGCAATCAGCCCCAGCATTTT.

Comment on this clonotype: This CDR3 fails to terminate in the conserved phenylalanine or tryptophan, so it likely reflects a read error. The limits of the CDR3 on the DNA are not certain, so only TCRdb's listed CDR3 is given. The rearrangement joins TRBV7-3 to TRBJ2-6; TRBD1 is the table's D call and was not checked against the DNA. Including both end residues, the CDR3 is 8 amino acids long. Germline V gene sequence: CDR1 SGHTA, CDR2 FQGTGA. CDR3: CASSSSRP.

This clonotype was seen more than once but under ten times. This chain joins TRBV7-8 and TRBJ2-1, with 8 bases fitting TRBD2. V was pared by 1 base and J by 7 bases, with 3 bases of the junction left unmatched. The CDR3 runs to 14 residues. The germline V gene has CDR1 SGHVS and CDR2 FQNEAQ. CDR3 protein: CASSLGAGVNEQFF. The CDR3, as DNA: TGTGCCAGCAGCTTAGGAGCGGGGGTAAATGAGCAGTTCTTC.

This clonotype was observed a few times. This chain connects TRBV2 to TRBJ2-7; 9 bases align to TRBD1. In germline, CDR1 is SNHLY, CDR2 FYNNEI. This CDR3 has 15 residues. The V and J ends lost 5 bases and 2 bases, in that order; junction bases with no gene match: 7. CDR3: CASSPRGTGTYEQYF. The CDR3 bases are TGTGCCAGCAGTCCCCGGGGGACAGGGACCTACGAGCAGTACTTC.

This clonotype was recorded many times. The chain is built from TRBV2 and TRBJ2-3, with D maybe TRBD1 (6 bases). CDR1 SNHLY and CDR2 FYNNEI come from the germline V gene. The CDR3 is 15 amino acids. V was pared by 5 bases and J by 1 base, with 13 bases between. The CDR3 nucleotides are TGTGCCAGCAGTATCTTTGGACAGCGCACAGATACGCAGTATTTT. This encodes CASSIFGQRTDTQYF.

This clonotype was seen just once. This chain links TRBV7-2 with TRBJ2-7; the match to TRBD1 covers 10 bases. Germline-derived CDR1 and CDR2 are SGHTA and FQGNSA. This CDR3 region has 17 residues. V shed 5 bases and J 0 bases; nucleotides not matched to a gene: 10. CDR3 nucleotides: TGTGCCAGCAGCCAATCCGGGACAGGGGCCAGCTCCTACGAGCAGTACTTC. Protein: CASSQSGTGASSYEQYF.

This rearrangement joins TRBV7-9 to TRBJ2-5; D perhaps matches TRBD1 (6 bases). Trimming stripped 1 base from V and 1 base from J, with 13 bases between. The CDR3 contains 16 residues. Germline CDR1 and CDR2: SEHNR and FQNEAQ (reference sequence). This chain's CDR3 is CASSLGYRDFQETQYF. DNA of the CDR3: TGTGCCAGCAGCTTAGGCTACAGGGATTTCCAAGAGACCCAGTACTTC. The full variable domain, completed using reference TRBV7-9 and TRBJ2-5, is DTGVSQNPRHKITKRGQNVTFRCDPISEHNRLYWYRQTLGQGPEFLTYFQNEAQLEKSRLLSDRFSAERPKGSFSTLEIQRTEQGDSAMYLCASSLGYRDFQETQYFGPGTRLLVL.

The rearrangement uses TRBV5-1 and TRBJ1-6; D gene unclear. Per the germline V gene, CDR1 is SGHRS and CDR2 is YFSETQ. Trimming removed 4 bases at V and 8 bases at J, with 16 bases between. This CDR3 has 15 amino acids. CDR3 residues: CASSPRAGLDSPLHF. The CDR3 region has the DNA TGCGCCAGCAGCCCCCGAGCGGGGTTAGATTCACCCCTCCACTTT.

V usage is TRBV6-6 and J usage is TRBJ2-6; 10 bases are shared with TRBD1. The V gene's germline CDR1 is MNHNY and CDR2 SVGAGI (reference sequence). Trimming took 6 bases from V and 4 from J; bases not matched to a gene: 6. The CDR3 has 16 amino acids. CDR3: CASRDDRGPGANVLTF. In DNA, the CDR3 is TGTGCCAGCAGGGATGACAGGGGGCCCGGGGCCAACGTCCTGACTTTC.

V and J are TRBV20-1 and TRBJ2-1; D call uncertain. The V gene's germline CDR1 is DFQATT and CDR2 SNEGSKA (reference sequence). The CDR3 sequence is 11 residues long. The DNA for the CDR3 is TGCAGCGCCATAGGTCCCAATGAGCAGTTCTTC. Amino acids: CSAIGPNEQFF.

V and J are TRBV7-9 and TRBJ2-5; 9 nucleotides match TRBD1. Germline V gene data show CDR1 as SEHNR and CDR2 as FQNEAQ (reference sequence). Germline trimming cut 3 bases from V and 5 bases from J; bases unmatched to any gene: 7. The CDR3 extends over 15 amino acids. CDR3 protein: CASSFGTGSPETQYF. The CDR3 DNA sequence: TGTGCCAGCAGCTTCGGGACAGGGTCCCCCGAGACCCAGTACTTC.

The gene calls are TRBV20-1 and TRBJ2-6; 8 bases agree with TRBD2. J was trimmed by 3 bases and V by 6 bases; bases with no gene match: 13. The V gene's germline CDR1 is DFQATT and CDR2 SNEGSKA (reference sequence). The CDR3 length is 17 residues. This CDR3 reads CSATGGLGVGGANVLTF. Written as DNA, the CDR3 is TGCAGTGCAACGGGAGGGCTCGGGGTTGGTGGGGCCAACGTCCTGACTTTC.